This note documents a single T cell receptor beta chain sequence. All patients experienced relapse after autologous stem cell transplantation, and brentuximab vedotin exposure was variable. Thawed PBMCs yielded CD4+ T cells through magnetic negative selection. The data derive from a study of PD-1 blockade in classical Hodgkin lymphoma. V lost 7 bases, J lost 4 bases, and 16 bases lay in between. Germline CDR1 MDHEN, CDR2 SYDVKM. CDR3 length: 14 residues. This table comes from immunoSEQ multiplex PCR, and its TCRdb copy is limited to in-frame clones, with some not included. The sample lists 9,900 or so clones; around three quarters were seen once.

The source was CD4+ T cells from blood, collected at baseline. The clonotype was recovered from a human donor with classical Hodgkin lymphoma. J is TRBJ1-2 and V is TRBV28, with D possibly matching TRBD1 (5 bases). The chain's CDR3 is CASISDQGPYGYTF. The CDR3 DNA is TGTGCCAGCATTTCGGACCAGGGACCCTATGGCTACACCTTC.